Listed here is a single TCR beta chain. This clonotype was recorded a few times. The target of this receptor is not known. Base qualities are not provided; no much larger clone lies one nucleotide away. This record belongs to a study of CD8 T cells in ankylosing spondylitis (dated by TCRdb to 2016 to 2017). Background for the entire study: The study profiled T cell receptor beta repertoires in healthy donors and ankylosing spondylitis patients to find disease-linked TCR variants. The full study cohort was made up of about 24 ankylosing spondylitis patients and about a hundred healthy donors. Peripheral blood was sampled, and synovial fluid was additionally collected from ankylosing spondylitis patients. General findings and caveats noted by the study authors: In peripheral blood, the disease-linked clones were found at relatively low frequencies and had a CD8+ phenotype. Some motif variants had previously been reported in the synovial fluid and blood of reactive arthritis patients, which suggests shared mechanisms of disease initiation. Significant enrichment of the disease-linked clones was reported in matched synovial fluid samples from ankylosing spondylitis patients. A TCR beta motif made up of several highly homologous amino acid variants appeared to be characteristic of blood from ankylosing spondylitis patients.

The instrument given in TCRdb is Illumina HiSeq 2500. TCR beta libraries were prepared by quantitative 5'-RACE with molecular barcodes. The paper's processing steps were these. To identify disease-linked TCR variants, a new computational method was used, one built on a probabilistic model of VDJ rearrangement. TCRdb applied fastp at Q25 and MiXCR to the public reads, then kept only in-frame beta chains. Each CDR3 protein appears once, grouped with its most common genes and DNA. The V and J calls and clone size are TCRdb's, not the authors'. The sample table holds 650,000 to 800,000 distinct CDR3 sequences, of which 19% were seen once. About a fifth of the sample is held by the ten biggest clonotypes. The junction carries 10 bases between V and J, which are trimmed by 3 bases and 8 bases respectively. Reading from cysteine to phenylalanine, the CDR3 counts 12 amino acids. Just CDR3 DNA is preserved here, 36 bases in frame from base 1.

Sequencing was done on a sample of blood, either unsorted or a sorted T cell fraction (not recorded which). The clonotype comes from a male donor with ankylosing spondylitis. This chain is built from TRBV12-3 or TRBV12-4 and TRBJ1-2; the D gene cannot be named for sure. The CDR3 protein sequence reads: CASSFSLLGYTF. The base sequence is TGTGCCAGCAGTTTCTCCCTACTCGGCTACACCTTC.